Listed below are T cell receptor beta chains from one sample, sequenced in a study of control samples from healthy donors and cancer patients. The data were produced by immunoSEQ multiplex PCR, yet TCRdb's version contains in-frame clones alone and is incomplete. This sample has some 140,000 clones, with 90% to 95% found just once. Input material: PBMCs. The receptors were gathered from a man between 60 and 75 years old with colorectal cancer. The CDR3 runs from the conserved cysteine through the conserved F or W. Each record gives: V gene, J gene, CDR3 protein.

V gene: TRBV7-2; J gene: TRBJ2-1; CDR3 protein: CASSPDHFPTYNEQFF
V gene: TRBV7-9; J gene: TRBJ2-1; CDR3 protein: CASSPVGQGIYNEQFF
V gene: TRBV20-1; J gene: TRBJ1-1; CDR3 protein: CSASPAEATLNTEAFF
V gene: TRBV11-2; J gene: TRBJ2-5; CDR3 protein: CASSLDTQETQYF
V gene: TRBV7-2; J gene: TRBJ1-6; CDR3 protein: CASSPRAGLLDSPLHF
V gene: TRBV6-2/TRBV6-3; J gene: TRBJ2-3; CDR3 protein: CASSYQRGGVDTQYF
V gene: TRBV29-1; J gene: TRBJ2-7; CDR3 protein: CSVEDQAGGVYEQYF
V gene: TRBV5-4; J gene: TRBJ2-7; CDR3 protein: CASSLLGGSSDEQYF
V gene: TRBV30; J gene: TRBJ1-6; CDR3 protein: CAWSSGPGYNSPLHF
V gene: TRBV3-1/TRBV3-2; J gene: TRBJ1-1; CDR3 protein: CASSKTLATEAFF
V gene: TRBV2; J gene: TRBJ1-5; CDR3 protein: CASNLGQAVQPQHF
V gene: TRBV7-9; J gene: TRBJ1-1; CDR3 protein: CASSFDRVGSTEAFF
V gene: TRBV9; J gene: TRBJ1-1; CDR3 protein: CASSVDQGGWNTEAFF
V gene: TRBV6-5; J gene: TRBJ1-5; CDR3 protein: CASSYSGGRNQPQHF
V gene: TRBV7-8; J gene: TRBJ1-4; CDR3 protein: CACAGATNEKLFF
V gene: TRBV25-1; J gene: TRBJ2-1; CDR3 protein: CASSEDSPSSYNEQFF
V gene: TRBV7-2; J gene: TRBJ2-4; CDR3 protein: CASSSSGRNIQYF
V gene: TRBV6-2/TRBV6-3; J gene: TRBJ2-2; CDR3 protein: CASSSSGGTGELFF
V gene: TRBV11-2; J gene: TRBJ2-5; CDR3 protein: CASSPWVGETQYF
V gene: TRBV6-6; J gene: TRBJ1-5; CDR3 protein: CASSPQGDSQPQHF
V gene: TRBV6-2/TRBV6-3; J gene: TRBJ2-7; CDR3 protein: CASSYAHGYEQYF
V gene: TRBV29-1; J gene: TRBJ2-7; CDR3 protein: CSVGKTGGTYEQYF
V gene: TRBV6-6; J gene: TRBJ1-1; CDR3 protein: CASTQRGEAFF
V gene: TRBV2; J gene: TRBJ2-3; CDR3 protein: CASRTSGGSTDTQYF
V gene: TRBV24-1; J gene: TRBJ2-3; CDR3 protein: CATSDASGTGGRDTQYF
V gene: TRBV27; J gene: TRBJ2-1; CDR3 protein: CASSLGTRASYNEQFF
V gene: TRBV6-2/TRBV6-3; J gene: TRBJ2-5; CDR3 protein: CASSSRGNQYF
V gene: TRBV10-3; J gene: TRBJ2-5; CDR3 protein: CAISDPTGGGETQYF
V gene: TRBV20-1; J gene: TRBJ1-4; CDR3 protein: CSAPRAEKLFF
V gene: TRBV10-1; J gene: TRBJ1-2; CDR3 protein: CASSEDRGQVYGYTF
V gene: TRBV5-1; J gene: TRBJ2-7; CDR3 protein: CASSWGTGALEQYF
V gene: TRBV7-7; J gene: TRBJ2-1; CDR3 protein: CASSPRSGGAGGEQFF
V gene: TRBV7-7; J gene: TRBJ2-7; CDR3 protein: CASSPNAGTGEQYF
V gene: TRBV28; J gene: TRBJ2-7; CDR3 protein: CASSSRRHEQYF
V gene: TRBV11-2; J gene: TRBJ2-1; CDR3 protein: CASSLSAGSFNEQFF
V gene: TRBV18; J gene: TRBJ1-1; CDR3 protein: CASSPQGGDTEAFF